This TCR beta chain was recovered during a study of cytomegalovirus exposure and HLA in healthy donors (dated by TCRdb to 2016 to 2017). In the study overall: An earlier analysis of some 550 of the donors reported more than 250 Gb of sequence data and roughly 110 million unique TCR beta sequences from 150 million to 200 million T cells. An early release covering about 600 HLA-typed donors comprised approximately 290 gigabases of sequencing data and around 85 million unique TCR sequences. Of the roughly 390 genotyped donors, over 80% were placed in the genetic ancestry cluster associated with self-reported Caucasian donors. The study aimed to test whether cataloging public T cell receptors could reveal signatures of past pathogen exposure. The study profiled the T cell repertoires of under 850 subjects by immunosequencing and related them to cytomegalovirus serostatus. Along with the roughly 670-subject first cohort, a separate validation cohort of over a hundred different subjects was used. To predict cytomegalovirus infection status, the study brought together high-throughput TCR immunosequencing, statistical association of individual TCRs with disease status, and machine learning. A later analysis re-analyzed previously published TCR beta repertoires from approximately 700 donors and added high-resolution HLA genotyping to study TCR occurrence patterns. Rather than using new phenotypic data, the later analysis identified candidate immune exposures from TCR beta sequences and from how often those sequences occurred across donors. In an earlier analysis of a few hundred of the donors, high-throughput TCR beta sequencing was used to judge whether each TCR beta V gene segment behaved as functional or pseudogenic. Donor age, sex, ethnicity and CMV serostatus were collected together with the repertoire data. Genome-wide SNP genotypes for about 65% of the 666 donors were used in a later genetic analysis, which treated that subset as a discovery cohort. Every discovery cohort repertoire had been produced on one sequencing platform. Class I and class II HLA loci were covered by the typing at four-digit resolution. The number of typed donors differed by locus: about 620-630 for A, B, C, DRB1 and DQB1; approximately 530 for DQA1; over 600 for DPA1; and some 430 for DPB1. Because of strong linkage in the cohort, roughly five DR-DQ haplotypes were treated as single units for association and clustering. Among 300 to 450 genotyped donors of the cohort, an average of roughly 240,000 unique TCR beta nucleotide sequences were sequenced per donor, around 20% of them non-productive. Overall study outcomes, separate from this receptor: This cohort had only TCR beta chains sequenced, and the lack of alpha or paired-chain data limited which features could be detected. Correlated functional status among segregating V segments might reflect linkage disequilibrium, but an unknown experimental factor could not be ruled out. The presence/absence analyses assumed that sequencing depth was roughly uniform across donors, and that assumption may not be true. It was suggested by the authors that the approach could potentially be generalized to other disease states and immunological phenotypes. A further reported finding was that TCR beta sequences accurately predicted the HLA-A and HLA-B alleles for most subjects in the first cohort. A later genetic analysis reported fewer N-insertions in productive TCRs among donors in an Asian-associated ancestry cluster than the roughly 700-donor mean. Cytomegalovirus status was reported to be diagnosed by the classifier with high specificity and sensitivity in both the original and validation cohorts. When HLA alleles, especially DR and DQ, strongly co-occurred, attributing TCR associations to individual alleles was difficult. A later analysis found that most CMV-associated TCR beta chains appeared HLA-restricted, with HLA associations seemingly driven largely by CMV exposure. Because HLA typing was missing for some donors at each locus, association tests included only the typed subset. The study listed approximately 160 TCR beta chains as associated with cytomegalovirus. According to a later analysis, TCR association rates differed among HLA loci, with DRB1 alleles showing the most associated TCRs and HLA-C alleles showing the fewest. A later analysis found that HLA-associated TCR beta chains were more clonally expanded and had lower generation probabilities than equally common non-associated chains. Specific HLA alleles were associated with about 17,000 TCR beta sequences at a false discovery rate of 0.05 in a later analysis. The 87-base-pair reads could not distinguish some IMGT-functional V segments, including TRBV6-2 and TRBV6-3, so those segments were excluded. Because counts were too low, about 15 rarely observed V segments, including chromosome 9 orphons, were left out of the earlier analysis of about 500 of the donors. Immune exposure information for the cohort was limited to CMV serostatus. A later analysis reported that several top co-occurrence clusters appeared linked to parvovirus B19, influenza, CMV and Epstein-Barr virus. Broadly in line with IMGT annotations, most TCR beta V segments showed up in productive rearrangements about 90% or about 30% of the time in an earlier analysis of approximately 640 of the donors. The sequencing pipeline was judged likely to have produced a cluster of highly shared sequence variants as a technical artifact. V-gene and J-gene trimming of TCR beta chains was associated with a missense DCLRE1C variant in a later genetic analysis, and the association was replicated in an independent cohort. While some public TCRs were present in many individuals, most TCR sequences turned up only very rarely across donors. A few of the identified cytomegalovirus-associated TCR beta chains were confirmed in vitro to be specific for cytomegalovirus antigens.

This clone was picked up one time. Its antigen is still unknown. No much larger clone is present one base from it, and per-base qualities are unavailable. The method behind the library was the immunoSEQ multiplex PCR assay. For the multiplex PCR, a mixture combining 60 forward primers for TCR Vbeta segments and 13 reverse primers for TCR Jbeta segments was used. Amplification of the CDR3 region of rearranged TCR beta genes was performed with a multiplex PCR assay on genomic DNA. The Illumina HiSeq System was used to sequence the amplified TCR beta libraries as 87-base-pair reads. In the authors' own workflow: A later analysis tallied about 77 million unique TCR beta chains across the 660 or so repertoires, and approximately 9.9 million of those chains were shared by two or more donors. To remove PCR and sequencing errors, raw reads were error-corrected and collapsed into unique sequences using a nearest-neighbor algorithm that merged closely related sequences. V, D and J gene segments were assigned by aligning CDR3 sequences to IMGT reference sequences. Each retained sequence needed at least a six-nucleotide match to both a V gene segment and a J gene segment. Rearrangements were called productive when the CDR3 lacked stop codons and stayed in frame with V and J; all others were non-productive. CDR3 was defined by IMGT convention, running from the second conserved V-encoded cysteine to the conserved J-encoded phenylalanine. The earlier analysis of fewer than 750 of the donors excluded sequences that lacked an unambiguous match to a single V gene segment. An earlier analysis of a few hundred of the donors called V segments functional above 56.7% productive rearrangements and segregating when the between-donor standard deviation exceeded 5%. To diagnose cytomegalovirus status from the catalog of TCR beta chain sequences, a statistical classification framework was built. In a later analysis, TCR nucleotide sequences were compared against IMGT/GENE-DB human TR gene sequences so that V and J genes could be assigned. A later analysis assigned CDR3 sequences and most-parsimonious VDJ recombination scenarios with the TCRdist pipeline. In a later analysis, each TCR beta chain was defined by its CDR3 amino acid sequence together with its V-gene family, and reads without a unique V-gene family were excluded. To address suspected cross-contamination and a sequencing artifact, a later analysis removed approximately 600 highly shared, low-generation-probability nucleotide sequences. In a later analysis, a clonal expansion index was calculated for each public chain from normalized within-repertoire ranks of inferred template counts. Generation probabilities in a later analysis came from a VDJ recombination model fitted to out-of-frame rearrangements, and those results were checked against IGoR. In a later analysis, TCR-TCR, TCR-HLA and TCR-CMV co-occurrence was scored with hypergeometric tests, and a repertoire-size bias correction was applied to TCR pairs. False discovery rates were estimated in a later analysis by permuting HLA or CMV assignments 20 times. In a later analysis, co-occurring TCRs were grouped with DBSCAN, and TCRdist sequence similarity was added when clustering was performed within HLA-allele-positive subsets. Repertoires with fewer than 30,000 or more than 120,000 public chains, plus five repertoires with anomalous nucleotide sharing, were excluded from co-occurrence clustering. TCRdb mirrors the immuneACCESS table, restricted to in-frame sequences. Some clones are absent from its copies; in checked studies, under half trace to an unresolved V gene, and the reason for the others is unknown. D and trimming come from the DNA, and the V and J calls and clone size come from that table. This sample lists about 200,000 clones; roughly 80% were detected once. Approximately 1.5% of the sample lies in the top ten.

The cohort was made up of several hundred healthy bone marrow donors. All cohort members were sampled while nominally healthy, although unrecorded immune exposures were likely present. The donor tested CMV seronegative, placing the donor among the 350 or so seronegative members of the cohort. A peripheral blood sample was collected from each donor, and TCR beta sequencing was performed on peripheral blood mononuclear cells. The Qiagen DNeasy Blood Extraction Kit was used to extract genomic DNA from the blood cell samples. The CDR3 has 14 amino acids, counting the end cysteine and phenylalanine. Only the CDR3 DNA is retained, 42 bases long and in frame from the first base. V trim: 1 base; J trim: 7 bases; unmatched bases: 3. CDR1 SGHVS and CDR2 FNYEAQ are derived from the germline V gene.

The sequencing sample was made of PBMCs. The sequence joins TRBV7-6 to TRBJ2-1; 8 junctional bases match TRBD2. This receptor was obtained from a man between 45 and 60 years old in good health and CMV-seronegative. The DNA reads TGTGCCAGCAGCTTAGAGGCTAGCGGGAATGAGCAGTTCTTC. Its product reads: CASSLEASGNEQFF.